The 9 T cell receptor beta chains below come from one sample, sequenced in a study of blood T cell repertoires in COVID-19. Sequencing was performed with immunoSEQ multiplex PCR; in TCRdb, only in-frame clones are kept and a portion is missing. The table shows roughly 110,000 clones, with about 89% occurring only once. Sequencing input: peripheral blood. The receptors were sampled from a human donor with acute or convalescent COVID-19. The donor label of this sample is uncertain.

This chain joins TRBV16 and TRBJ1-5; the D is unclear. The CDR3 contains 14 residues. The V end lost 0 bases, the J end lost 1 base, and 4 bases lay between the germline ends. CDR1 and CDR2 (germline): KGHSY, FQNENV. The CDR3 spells CASSQSGSNQPQHF. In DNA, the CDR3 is TGTGCCAGCAGCCAATCTGGCAGCAATCAGCCCCAGCATTTT. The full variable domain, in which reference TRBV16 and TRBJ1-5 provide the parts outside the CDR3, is GEEVAQTPKHLVRGEGQKAKLYCAPIKGHSYVFWYQQVLKNEFKFLISFQNENVFDETGMPKERFSAKCLPNSPCSLEIQATKLEDSAVYFCASSQSGSNQPQHFGDGTRLSIL.

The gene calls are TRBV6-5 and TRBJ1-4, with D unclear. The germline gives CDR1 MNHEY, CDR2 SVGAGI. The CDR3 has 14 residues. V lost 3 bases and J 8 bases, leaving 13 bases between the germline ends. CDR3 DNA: TGTGCCAGCAGTTATAGGCGGTACGGGGAAAAACTGTTTTTT. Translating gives CASSYRRYGEKLFF.

The CDR3: CASSTRSQGSPLHF. The CDR3 nucleotides read TGTGCCAGCAGTACCCGGAGTCAGGGGTCACCCCTCCACTTT. This chain connects TRBV6-6 to TRBJ1-6, with D possibly being TRBD1 (6 bases). CDR1 and CDR2 from the germline V gene are MNHNY and SVGAGI (reference sequence). Trimming cost V 5 bases and J 10 bases, with 15 bases left between them. The CDR3 has 14 residues.

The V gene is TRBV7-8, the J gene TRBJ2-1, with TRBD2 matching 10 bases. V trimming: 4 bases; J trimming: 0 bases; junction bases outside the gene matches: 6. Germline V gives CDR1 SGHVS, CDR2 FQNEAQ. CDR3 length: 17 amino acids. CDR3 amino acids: CASSSLAGGFSYNEQFF. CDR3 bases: TGTGCCAGCAGCTCTTTAGCGGGAGGTTTCTCCTACAATGAGCAGTTCTTC.

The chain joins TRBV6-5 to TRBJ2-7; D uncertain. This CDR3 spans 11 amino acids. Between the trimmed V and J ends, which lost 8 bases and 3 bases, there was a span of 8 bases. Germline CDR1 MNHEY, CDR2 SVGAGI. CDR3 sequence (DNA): TGTGCCAGCCGAGACAACTACGAGCAGTACTTC. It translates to CASRDNYEQYF.

In nucleotides, the CDR3 is TGTGCCAGCATCGAGGCTGAGGGTACCTACGAGCAGTACTTC. This encodes CASIEAEGTYEQYF. The chain recombines TRBV2 with TRBJ2-7; tentative D call: TRBD2 (5 bases). CDR3 length: 14 residues. CDR1 SNHLY and CDR2 FYNNEI come from the germline V gene. V was cut by 7 bases and J by 2 bases, with 15 bases left in between.

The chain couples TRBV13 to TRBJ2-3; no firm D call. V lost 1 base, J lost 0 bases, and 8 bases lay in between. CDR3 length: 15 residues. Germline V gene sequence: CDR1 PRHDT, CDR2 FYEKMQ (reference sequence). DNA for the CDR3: TGTGCCAGCAGCTTAGCTTTGTCTAGCACAGATACGCAGTATTTT. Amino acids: CASSLALSSTDTQYF.

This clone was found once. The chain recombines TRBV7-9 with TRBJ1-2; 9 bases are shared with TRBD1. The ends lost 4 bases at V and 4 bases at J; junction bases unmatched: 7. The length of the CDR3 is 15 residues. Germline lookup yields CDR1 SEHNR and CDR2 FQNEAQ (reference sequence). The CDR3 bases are TGTGCCAGCAGCTCCCCCGGGACAGGGACCTATGGCTACACCTTC. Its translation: CASSSPGTGTYGYTF.

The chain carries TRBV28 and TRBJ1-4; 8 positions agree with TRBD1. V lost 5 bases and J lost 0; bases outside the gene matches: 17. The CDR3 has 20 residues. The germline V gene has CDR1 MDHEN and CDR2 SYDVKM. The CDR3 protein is CASSQPRGTGGLPTNEKLFF. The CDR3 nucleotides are TGTGCCAGCAGTCAACCTCGGGGGACAGGAGGCCTACCAACTAATGAAAAACTGTTTTTT.